The present TCR beta chain was sequenced within a study of control samples from healthy donors and cancer patients. This clone was seen just once. Sequencing was performed with immunoSEQ multiplex PCR; in TCRdb, only in-frame clones are kept and a portion is missing. The sample yields approximately 100,000 clones, about 91% seen once. The specimen was blood. This receptor was identified in a man aged 30 to 39 in good health.

Here the CDR3 reads CASSQETGTGAYEQYF. The DNA for the CDR3 is TGCGCCAGCAGCCAGGAAACCGGGACAGGGGCCTACGAGCAGTACTTC. This chain uses TRBV4-3 with TRBJ2-7; TRBD1 aligns across 10 bases. Germline CDR1 LGHNA, CDR2 YSLEER. There are 16 residues in the CDR3. V shed 3 bases, J shed 2 bases, and the junction held 7 bases outside the gene matches.